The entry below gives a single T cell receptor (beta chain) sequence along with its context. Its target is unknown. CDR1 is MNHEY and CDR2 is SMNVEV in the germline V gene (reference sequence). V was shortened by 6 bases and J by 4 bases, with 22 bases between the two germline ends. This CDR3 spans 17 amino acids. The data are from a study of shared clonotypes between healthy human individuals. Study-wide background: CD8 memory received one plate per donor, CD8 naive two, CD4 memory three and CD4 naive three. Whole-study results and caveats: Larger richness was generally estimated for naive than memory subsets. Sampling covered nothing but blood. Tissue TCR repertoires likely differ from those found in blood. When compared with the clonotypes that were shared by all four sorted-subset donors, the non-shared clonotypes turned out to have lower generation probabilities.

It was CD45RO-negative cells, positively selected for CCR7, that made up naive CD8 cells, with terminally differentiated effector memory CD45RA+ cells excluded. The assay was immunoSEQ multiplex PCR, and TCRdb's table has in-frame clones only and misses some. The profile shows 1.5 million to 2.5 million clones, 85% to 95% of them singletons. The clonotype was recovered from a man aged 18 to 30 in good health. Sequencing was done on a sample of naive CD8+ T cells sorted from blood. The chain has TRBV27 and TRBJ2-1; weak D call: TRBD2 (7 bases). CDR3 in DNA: TGTGCCAGCAGCGATCTCGGTGTGGGGGGGCCGTACAATGAGCAGTTCTTC. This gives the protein CASSDLGVGGPYNEQFF.